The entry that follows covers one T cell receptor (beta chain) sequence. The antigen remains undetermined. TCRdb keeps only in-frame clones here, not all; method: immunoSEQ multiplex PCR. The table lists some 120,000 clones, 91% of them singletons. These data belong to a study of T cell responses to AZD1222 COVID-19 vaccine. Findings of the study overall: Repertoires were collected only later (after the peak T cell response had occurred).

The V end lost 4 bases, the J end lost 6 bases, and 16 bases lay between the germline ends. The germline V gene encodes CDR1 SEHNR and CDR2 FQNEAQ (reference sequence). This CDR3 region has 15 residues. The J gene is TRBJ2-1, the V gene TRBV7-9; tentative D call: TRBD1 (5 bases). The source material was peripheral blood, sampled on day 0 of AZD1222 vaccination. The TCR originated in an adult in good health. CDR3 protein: CASSSPGALGNEQFF. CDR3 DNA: TGTGCCAGCAGCTCCCCTGGGGCCTTAGGCAATGAGCAGTTCTTC.